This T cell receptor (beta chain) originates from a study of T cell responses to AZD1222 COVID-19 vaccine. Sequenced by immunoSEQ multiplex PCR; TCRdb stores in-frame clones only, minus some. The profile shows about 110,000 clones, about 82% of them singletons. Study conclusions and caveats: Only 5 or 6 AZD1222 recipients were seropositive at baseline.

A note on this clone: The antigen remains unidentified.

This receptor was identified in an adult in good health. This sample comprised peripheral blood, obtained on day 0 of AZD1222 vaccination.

CDR3 protein: CASSPEPRGNSPLHF. The CDR3 DNA follows: TGTGCCAGCAGCCCAGAACCCAGGGGGAATTCACCCCTCCACTTT. This rearrangement joins TRBV5-4 to TRBJ1-6; 7 bases align to TRBD1. The junction had 8 bases not matched to a gene; V was cut back by 4 bases and J by 7 bases. CDR1 is SGHNT, CDR2 YYREEE, per germline (reference sequence). The CDR3 has 15 amino acids. Full variable domain (outside the CDR3, taken from reference TRBV5-4 and TRBJ1-6): ETGVTQSPTHLIKTRGQQVTLRCSSQSGHNTVSWYQQALGQGPQFIFQYYREEENGRGNFPPRFSGLQFPNYSSELNVNALELDDSALYLCASSPEPRGNSPLHFGNGTRLTVT.